Detailed here is one T cell receptor (beta chain). It has no known antigen specificity. No clone much larger than this one lies a single base away; base qualities are absent. The method behind the library was the immunoSEQ multiplex PCR assay. The immuneACCESS repertoire file appears here via TCRdb, limited to in-frame rearrangements. These files lack a portion of the clones; in checked studies, under half of the deficit traces to unresolved V genes, and the cause of the others is not known. In all, the sample holds some 410,000 clones, and about nine tenths of those were seen once. The biggest ten clones account for around 6.4% of the sample. The CDR3 runs 12 amino acids, cysteine and phenylalanine included. This entry keeps only the CDR3 DNA: 36 bases, framed from base 1. CDR1 is given as SQVTM and CDR2 as ANQGSEA, both from the germline V gene. V gives up 6 bases and J gives up 9 bases, and the segment between their germline ends measures 15 bases.

This sample stems from a study of control samples from healthy donors and cancer patients (dated by TCRdb to about 2020). The source is a man aged 40-55 years with head and neck cancer. Sample: PBMCs. This chain is built from TRBV29-1 and TRBJ2-1; 7 matching bases give a weak D call of TRBD2. CDR3 protein: CSVQKGGGEQFF. In nucleotide form, the sequence is TGCAGCGTCCAAAAAGGGGGGGGTGAGCAGTTCTTC.